The 20 T cell receptor beta chains listed next were all sequenced from one sample in a study of T cell repertoires in cytomegalovirus infection. TCRdb processed the reads anew with MiXCR; each CDR3 protein has one entry. The sample lists hundreds of thousands of distinct CDR3 sequences; about a sixth were seen once. The sample comprised PBMCs. Receptors originate from a human donor in good health (CMV status not recorded). Some clones in this sample may be carry-over from other donors' samples.

This clonotype was recorded many times. The J gene is TRBJ1-6, the V gene TRBV4-2; 8 nucleotides agree with TRBD1. This CDR3 has 14 residues. The V segment lost 5 bases and the J segment 7 bases; nucleotides outside the gene matches: 4. Germline values: CDR1 LGHNA, CDR2 YNFKEQ. CDR3 nucleotide sequence: TGTGCCAGCAGCGAGACAGGGGACAATTCACCCCTCCACTTT. This encodes CASSETGDNSPLHF.

The V call is TRBV5-1, the J call TRBJ2-5; TRBD1 aligns across 7 bases. J lost 2 bases, V lost 0 bases, and 7 bases had no gene match. The CDR3 length is 16 residues. The germline gives CDR1 SGHRS, CDR2 YFSETQ. This CDR3 reads CASSLAFGDSQETQYF. CDR3 nucleotides: TGCGCCAGCAGCTTGGCATTTGGGGACAGTCAAGAGACCCAGTACTTC.

The chain carries TRBV20-1 and TRBJ2-1; 11 bases are a match to TRBD2. The germline V gene has CDR1 DFQATT and CDR2 SNEGSKA (reference sequence). Trimming at V came to 1 base and at J to 0 bases, leaving 2 bases not matched to a gene. The length of the CDR3 is 16 residues. Here the CDR3 DNA reads TGCAGTGCTAGAGGACTAGCGGGGAGCTCCTACAATGAGCAGTTCTTC. This codes for CSARGLAGSSYNEQFF.

The chain uses TRBV6-2 or TRBV6-3 and TRBJ1-1, with a possible D match to TRBD1 (5 bases). Germline CDR1 MNHEY, CDR2 SVGEGT. This CDR3 comprises 16 residues. Deletions cut 5 bases from V and 0 bases from J, with 16 bases between. The CDR3: CASSEGDRRMNTEAFF. The CDR3 bases are TGTGCCAGCAGTGAAGGGGACCGCCGAATGAACACTGAAGCTTTCTTT.

The table lists this clonotype with many counts. The chain recombines TRBV11-3 with TRBJ2-5; D is possibly TRBD1 or TRBD2 (6 bases each). With 5 bases removed from V and 1 base from J, the gap between germline ends came to 14 bases. The CDR3 runs 15 residues. In germline, CDR1 is SGHNT, CDR2 YENEEA. CDR3 in amino acids: CASSPSWGAQETQYF. The CDR3, as DNA: TGTGCCAGCAGCCCGAGTTGGGGGGCCCAAGAGACCCAGTACTTC.

V and J are TRBV15 and TRBJ2-7, with 9 bases identical to TRBD1. V lost 1 base and J lost 5; bases outside the gene matches: 6. This CDR3 has 15 amino acids. Looked up from germline, CDR1 is LNHNV and CDR2 is YYDKDF (reference sequence). The CDR3 DNA follows: TGTGCCACCAGCAGAGGGGGACAGGGCCGCGACGAGCAGTACTTC. This translates into CATSRGGQGRDEQYF.

The sample holds a few counts of this clonotype. V and J are TRBV6-6 and TRBJ1-2, with TRBD1 as a possible D gene (5 bases). V lost 2 bases, J lost 1 base, and 11 bases lay in between. This CDR3 is built from 15 residues. Germline V CDR1 and CDR2: MNHNY, SVGAGI (reference sequence). The CDR3 DNA sequence: TGTGCCAGCAGTTACCAGTACAGGAGTAACTATGGCTACACCTTC. It encodes CASSYQYRSNYGYTF.

This chain joins TRBV7-3 and TRBJ1-1; 7 positions agree with TRBD1. Germline values: CDR1 SGHTA, CDR2 FQGTGA. The CDR3 covers 14 residues. Losses at the gene ends were 5 bases for V and 3 bases for J; bases not matched to a gene: 6. The CDR3 nucleotides read TGTGCCAGCAGCACCAGGGGGGAGGACACTGAAGCTTTCTTT. It codes for CASSTRGEDTEAFF.

The CDR3, as DNA: TGTGCCAGCAGCCACCCGGCGGACAAGGAGGGATACGAGCAGTACTTC. It codes for CASSHPADKEGYEQYF. The chain is built from TRBV12-3 or TRBV12-4 and TRBJ2-7; a weak D match, TRBD2 (6 bases). The CDR3 is made up of 16 amino acids. Trimming shortened V by 6 bases and J by 4 bases, and 22 bases separated the two germline ends.

The rearrangement joins TRBV18 to TRBJ2-2; 11 nucleotides agree with TRBD1. CDR1 and CDR2 (germline): KGHSH, LQKENI. CDR3 length: 15 amino acids. V lost 6 bases and J lost 7; bases outside the gene matches: 7. The CDR3 reads CASSQGQGAIGELFF. The CDR3 DNA follows: TGTGCCAGCTCTCAAGGACAGGGGGCGATCGGGGAGCTGTTTTTT.

This clonotype has only a few counts. The gene calls are TRBV29-1 and TRBJ2-1; 11 bases map to TRBD2. Germline V gene sequence: CDR1 SQVTM, CDR2 ANQGSEA. The length of the CDR3 is 14 residues. V dropped 4 bases and J dropped 10; count of bases not matched to a gene: 9. CDR3 in amino acids: CSVVRLAGTAEQFF. CDR3 coding DNA: TGCAGCGTTGTTCGACTAGCGGGGACCGCCGAGCAGTTCTTC.

This clonotype was seen ten or more times. The chain recombines TRBV6-5 with TRBJ2-7; D might be TRBD1 or TRBD2, each matching 5 bases. The germline V gene encodes CDR1 MNHEY and CDR2 SVGAGI. The CDR3 runs to 15 residues. V gave up 3 bases and J gave up 2 bases, with 14 bases separating them. CDR3 protein: CASSYPGAPTYEQYF. The CDR3 DNA reads TGTGCCAGCAGTTATCCCGGGGCCCCAACCTACGAGCAGTACTTC.

This clonotype was observed many times. Here the CDR3 reads CASSTVAGVQETQYF. CDR3 coding DNA: TGCGCCAGCAGCACCGTAGCGGGGGTTCAAGAGACCCAGTACTTC. This chain uses TRBV5-1 with TRBJ2-5; 9 bases align to TRBD2. Germline CDR1 is SGHRS and CDR2 is YFSETQ. This CDR3 has 15 amino acids. V was clipped by 4 bases and J by 2 bases; unmatched bases: 6.

A word on this clonotype: This may come from a read error, since a much larger clone is one base off. V is TRBV28 and J is TRBJ1-4; TRBD1 might be the D (5 bases). Germline CDR1 MDHEN, CDR2 SYDVKM. This CDR3 has 16 amino acids. The CDR3 region is CASSLILGATNDKLFF. Here the CDR3 DNA reads TGTGCCAGCAGTTTGATTCTCGGGGCGACTAATGACAAACTGTTTTTT.

This clonotype was detected only a few times. This chain connects TRBV18 to TRBJ2-6; either TRBD1 or TRBD2 may fit D (6 bases each). V dropped 3 bases and J dropped 2 bases, with 17 bases sitting between them. CDR1 KGHSH and CDR2 LQKENI come from the germline V gene. The CDR3 runs to 18 residues. CDR3 sequence: CASSPFALGGAGANVLTF. The CDR3 DNA follows: TGTGCCAGCTCACCCTTTGCTCTCGGGGGCGCTGGGGCCAACGTCCTGACTTTC.

The chain couples TRBV12-3 or TRBV12-4 to TRBJ1-5; 9 bases fit TRBD1. Germline trimming cut 1 base from V and 4 bases from J; bases unmatched to any gene: 8. The CDR3 covers 17 residues. The CDR3 sequence: CASSLGYRGRHNQPQHF. The CDR3 DNA reads TGTGCCAGCAGTTTAGGGTACAGGGGGCGGCATAATCAGCCCCAGCATTTT.

The chain recombines TRBV20-1 with TRBJ2-7; TRBD2 might be the D (5 bases). V lost 2 bases, J lost 0 bases, and 14 bases lay in between. The CDR3 is 15 residues long. The V gene's germline CDR1 is DFQATT and CDR2 SNEGSKA (reference sequence). The CDR3 DNA reads as TGCAGTGCTAGATCTCCCCTCGGACTCTCCTACGAGCAGTACTTC. This encodes CSARSPLGLSYEQYF.

This clonotype was seen ten or more times. This chain links TRBV7-2 with TRBJ2-7, with TRBD1 identical over 7 bases. The length of the CDR3 is 16 residues. Germline CDR1 reads SGHTA; CDR2 reads FQGNSA. Losses at the gene ends were 3 bases for V and 3 bases for J; bases not matched to a gene: 11. The CDR3 reads CASSFQVGQGDYEQYF. The CDR3 nucleotides read TGTGCCAGCAGCTTCCAGGTTGGGCAGGGGGACTACGAGCAGTACTTC.

This clonotype was counted ten times or more. The J gene is TRBJ1-1, the V gene TRBV7-2; D unclear. Looked up from germline, CDR1 is SGHTA and CDR2 is FQGNSA. The CDR3 loop spans 15 amino acids. V lost 0 bases and J lost 0, with 8 bases in between. CDR3 sequence: CASSLAWTVNTEAFF. The DNA of the CDR3 is TGTGCCAGCAGCTTAGCGTGGACGGTGAACACTGAAGCTTTCTTT.

The V and J genes are TRBV18 and TRBJ1-1; 7 nucleotides match TRBD1. Germline V CDR1 and CDR2: KGHSH, LQKENI. Trimming cost V 5 bases and J 1 base; bases outside gene matches: 4. The CDR3 covers 14 residues. The CDR3 nucleotides are TGTGCCAGCTCAACGACAGGGACGAACACTGAAGCTTTCTTT. Amino acid sequence: CASSTTGTNTEAFF.